This TCR beta chain was retrieved from a study of blood T cell repertoires in COVID-19. The wider study: Collection of acute and convalescent COVID-19 samples took place in the United States, Italy and Spain. T cells, B-cell-depleted T cells, or PBMCs supplied cDNA or gDNA.

As originally analysed: Amplification with reference gene primers provided the estimates of nucleated cell counts. The data were produced by immunoSEQ multiplex PCR, yet TCRdb's version contains in-frame clones alone and is incomplete. V, J and clone size are those of that table, while D and trimming were read from the DNA. Of over 350,000 clones listed, about 89% were seen once; the top ten hold 4.3%. This receptor was taken from a woman under 40 with acute or convalescent COVID-19. Sequencing was performed on peripheral blood.

DNA of the CDR3: TGTGCCAGCAGCTTAGAAAGCGGACAGTACAATGAGCAGTTCTTC. It codes for CASSLESGQYNEQFF. The chain recombines TRBV11-2 with TRBJ2-1; D perhaps matches TRBD1 (6 bases). The V gene's germline CDR1 is SGHAT and CDR2 FQNNGV. Trimming took 0 bases from V and 4 from J, leaving 10 bases between them. This CDR3 region has 15 residues. Based on the CDR3 plus reference TRBV11-2 and TRBJ2-1, the full variable domain is EAGVAQSPRYKIIEKRQSVAFWCNPISGHATLYWYQQILGQGPKLLIQFQNNGVVDDSQLPKDRFSAERLKGVDSTLKIQPAKLEDSAVYLCASSLESGQYNEQFFGPGTRLTVL.